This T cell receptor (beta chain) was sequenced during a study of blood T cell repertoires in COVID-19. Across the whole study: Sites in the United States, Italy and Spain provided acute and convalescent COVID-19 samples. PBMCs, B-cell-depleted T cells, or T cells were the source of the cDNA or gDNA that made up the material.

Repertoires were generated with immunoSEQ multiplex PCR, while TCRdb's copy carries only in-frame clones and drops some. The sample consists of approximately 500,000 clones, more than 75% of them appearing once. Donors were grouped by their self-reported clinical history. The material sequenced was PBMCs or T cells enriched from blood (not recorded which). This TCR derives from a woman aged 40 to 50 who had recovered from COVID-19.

CDR3 protein: CASSSRRWVAGSQNNEQFF. CDR3 DNA sequence: TGTGCCAGCAGTTCCCGGCGGTGGGTAGCGGGGTCTCAGAACAATGAGCAGTTCTTC. This sequence joins TRBV27 and TRBJ2-1; 8 bases fit TRBD2. The length of the CDR3 is 19 residues. From germline, CDR1 is MNHEY and CDR2 SMNVEV (reference sequence). With V trimmed by 4 bases and J by 5 bases, 19 bases remained unmatched.